These 32 T cell receptor beta chains originate from one sample sequenced in a study of T cells in Graves' hyperthyroidism and ophthalmopathy. Template material for amplifying TCR beta CDR3 regions consisted of RNA transcripts. TCR CDR3 regions were first amplified by RT-PCR with HTBI primers. TCRdb independently ran MiXCR on the multiplex PCR reads; one entry per CDR3 protein. This sample has approximately 570,000 distinct CDR3 sequences, with approximately 20% found just once. The sequencing sample was made of blood. These receptors all stem from a man aged 35-49 years with Graves' ophthalmopathy.

There are a few counts of this clonotype. This chain uses TRBV10-3 with TRBJ2-7; D unresolved. This CDR3 has 12 residues. Germline lookup yields CDR1 ENHRY and CDR2 SYGVKD. CDR3 bases: TGTGCGAACTCGGAGAGCTCCTACGAGCAGTACTTC. Residues: CANSESSYEQYF.

The chain is built from TRBV6-1 and TRBJ1-1; possible D gene TRBD1, 6 bases. This CDR3 comprises 15 residues. Germline V gene lookup returns CDR1 MNHNS and CDR2 SASEGT. Trimming removed 5 bases at V and 1 base at J, with 14 bases between. CDR3: CASSPLTGWNTEAFF. The CDR3 region has the DNA TGTGCCAGCAGTCCACTTACAGGGTGGAACACTGAAGCTTTCTTT.

There are many counts of this clonotype. V gene TRBV12-3 or TRBV12-4 combines with J gene TRBJ1-6, with 10 bases aligning to TRBD1. The CDR3 is 18 amino acids. J gave up 7 bases and V 6 bases, and 15 bases lay outside the gene matches. In DNA, the CDR3 is TGTGCCAGCAGGCAACCCCGCGAGACAGGGGGCAAGAATTCACCCCTCCACTTT. It specifies CASRQPRETGGKNSPLHF.

CDR3 protein: CASSAGGTSGGSLEQYF. In nucleotides, the CDR3 is TGTGCCAGCAGCGCCGGGGGTACTAGCGGGGGGTCGTTGGAGCAGTACTTC. The chain carries TRBV11-2 and TRBJ2-7; 12 positions agree with TRBD2. With V trimmed by 5 bases and J by 7 bases, 15 bases remained unmatched. The CDR3 has 17 residues. Germline CDR1 SGHAT, CDR2 FQNNGV.

The rearrangement joins TRBV4-2 to TRBJ2-1, with D perhaps TRBD2 (6 bases). Trimming took 4 bases from V and 9 from J, leaving 13 bases between them. This CDR3 contains 13 residues. CDR1 LGHNA and CDR2 YNFKEQ come from the germline V gene. CDR3 amino acids: CASSRGGESEQFF. The DNA of the CDR3 is TGTGCCAGCAGCCGGGGAGGAGAGTCTGAGCAGTTCTTC.

Ten or more counts support this clonotype. The V call is TRBV28, the J call TRBJ1-1; 8 nucleotides line up with TRBD1. The J segment lost 5 bases and the V segment lost 4 bases, leaving 9 bases of the junction unmatched. Germline CDR1 and CDR2: MDHEN and SYDVKM. This CDR3 region has 15 residues. CDR3 bases: TGTGCCAGCAGTTCGACAGGGGAGGGGGAAACTGAAGCTTTCTTT. It encodes CASSSTGEGETEAFF.

The rearrangement links TRBV7-2 to TRBJ2-2; 11 bases line up with TRBD1. Germline assignment: CDR1 SGHTA and CDR2 FQGNSA. V gave up 5 bases and J gave up 13 bases; unmatched junction bases: 15. The CDR3 has 16 amino acids. In DNA, the CDR3 is TGTGCCAGCAGCCGGACAGGGGGCGCGGGGCAAGGAGGGCTGTTTTTT. It translates to CASSRTGGAGQGGLFF. Combining the CDR3 with reference TRBV7-2 and TRBJ2-2 gives the whole variable domain GAGVSQSPSNKVTEKGKDVELRCDPISGHTALYWYRQSLGQGLEFLIYFQGNSAPDKSGLPSDRFSAERTGGSVSTLTIQRTQQEDSAVYLCASSRTGGAGQGGLFFGEGSRLTVL.

This clonotype occurred many times. V usage is TRBV2 and J usage is TRBJ2-1; 13 bases match TRBD2. The CDR3 sequence is 14 residues long. V was clipped by 7 bases and J by 9 bases; unmatched bases: 6. Germline V lookup: CDR1 SNHLY, CDR2 FYNNEI. CDR3 sequence reads: CASTRTSGSGEQFF. As DNA, the CDR3 is TGTGCCAGCACCCGGACTAGCGGGAGTGGTGAGCAGTTCTTC.

This clonotype was seen only a few times. The chain is built from TRBV12-3 or TRBV12-4 and TRBJ2-7, with D perhaps given as TRBD1 or TRBD2 (5 bases each). The CDR3 covers 12 residues. V was clipped by 7 bases and J by 2 bases, with 9 bases between them. The CDR3 region has the DNA TGTGCCAGCACGTCGGGGCCCTACGAGCAGTACTTC. This translates into CASTSGPYEQYF.

The CDR3 loop is CASSPRGGGDGELFF. CDR3 in DNA: TGTGCCAGCAGCCCGAGAGGGGGCGGTGACGGGGAGCTGTTTTTT. The J gene is TRBJ2-2, the V gene TRBV14, with 7 bases identical to TRBD1. CDR1 is SGHDN and CDR2 is FVKESK in the germline V gene. Trimming at V came to 4 bases and at J to 7 bases, leaving 9 bases not matched to a gene. The CDR3 extends over 15 amino acids. The full variable domain, rest sourced from reference TRBV14 and TRBJ2-2, is EAGVTQFPSHSVIEKGQTVTLRCDPISGHDNLYWYRRVMGKEIKFLLHFVKESKQDESGMPNNRFLAERTGGTYSTLKVQPAELEDSGVYFCASSPRGGGDGELFFGEGSRLTVL.

This clonotype was counted only a few times. This chain joins TRBV7-2 and TRBJ2-3; 10 bases line up with TRBD2. The CDR3 is made up of 16 amino acids. Per the germline V gene, CDR1 is SGHTA and CDR2 is FQGNSA. V trimming: 3 bases; J trimming: 1 base; junction bases outside the gene matches: 4. CDR3 DNA sequence: TGTGCCAGCAGCTTCCAAACTAGCGGGGGCACAGATACGCAGTATTTT. This encodes CASSFQTSGGTDTQYF.

This chain connects TRBV7-2 to TRBJ1-2, with D unresolved. CDR3 length: 12 amino acids. Trimming took off 5 bases at V and 6 bases at J, with 10 bases between the two ends. Germline lookup yields CDR1 SGHTA and CDR2 FQGNSA. CDR3 loop: CASSHLLHGYTF. DNA for the CDR3: TGTGCCAGCAGCCACCTTTTGCATGGCTACACCTTC. Combining the CDR3 with reference TRBV7-2 and TRBJ1-2 gives the whole variable domain GAGVSQSPSNKVTEKGKDVELRCDPISGHTALYWYRQSLGQGLEFLIYFQGNSAPDKSGLPSDRFSAERTGGSVSTLTIQRTQQEDSAVYLCASSHLLHGYTFGSGTRLTVV.

DNA of the CDR3: TGTGCCAGTAGTATAGCTTCGACAGGGAACACTGAAGCTTTCTTT. Encoded protein: CASSIASTGNTEAFF. The chain recombines TRBV19 with TRBJ1-1, with D maybe TRBD1 (6 bases). The V end was cut by 1 base, the J end by 1 base, with 10 bases between. The CDR3 sequence is 15 residues long. CDR1 and CDR2 from the germline V gene are LNHDA and SQIVND (reference sequence).

The table lists this clonotype with many counts. V usage is TRBV11-2 and J usage is TRBJ2-1; 9 bases are shared with TRBD2. Looked up from germline, CDR1 is SGHAT and CDR2 is FQNNGV. The V segment lost 5 bases and the J segment 9 bases; nucleotides outside the gene matches: 8. CDR3 size: 14 residues. The chain's CDR3 is CASSRAGGIGEQFF. The CDR3 DNA reads TGTGCCAGCAGCCGCGCGGGGGGGATCGGTGAGCAGTTCTTC. The entire variable domain, with the rest obtained from reference TRBV11-2 and TRBJ2-1, is as follows: EAGVAQSPRYKIIEKRQSVAFWCNPISGHATLYWYQQILGQGPKLLIQFQNNGVVDDSQLPKDRFSAERLKGVDSTLKIQPAKLEDSAVYLCASSRAGGIGEQFFGPGTRLTVL.

Many counts were recorded for this clonotype. The genes are TRBV6-1 and TRBJ1-1; the D is unclear. Deletions cut 4 bases from V and 3 bases from J, with 9 bases between. The CDR3 length is 13 residues. CDR1 and CDR2 from the germline V gene are MNHNS and SASEGT. The CDR3, as DNA: TGTGCCAGCAGTGTAGAGGGAGACACTGAAGCTTTCTTT. It is translated as CASSVEGDTEAFF.

This clonotype occurred a few times. The rearrangement uses TRBV20-1 and TRBJ2-7, with TRBD2 matching over 15 bases. CDR3 size: 14 residues. The ends lost 6 bases at V and 2 bases at J; junction bases unmatched: 2. Germline values: CDR1 DFQATT, CDR2 SNEGSKA (reference sequence). The CDR3 DNA follows: TGCAGTGCAAGGACTAGCGGGGGGGCCTACGAGCAGTACTTC. Its translation is CSARTSGGAYEQYF.

This clonotype has ten or more counts. The V gene is TRBV18, the J gene TRBJ2-3; D unclear. The CDR3 consists of 14 residues. Per the germline V gene, CDR1 is KGHSH and CDR2 is LQKENI. The V gene lost 2 bases and the J gene lost 2 bases, with 8 bases spanning the gap. The CDR3, as DNA: TGTGCCAGCTCACCAATCCACCTCACAGATACGCAGTATTTT. Amino acids: CASSPIHLTDTQYF.

The V and J genes are TRBV5-1 and TRBJ2-1; 7 nucleotides align to TRBD2. Germline CDR1 SGHRS, CDR2 YFSETQ. With V trimmed by 8 bases and J by 6 bases, 14 bases remained unmatched. The CDR3 spans 15 residues. DNA of the CDR3: TGCGCCAGAGACCCTACGGGACTACCTCTCAATGAGCAGTTCTTC. It yields the protein CARDPTGLPLNEQFF.

This clonotype showed up just a few times. The chain uses TRBV7-6 and TRBJ2-7; D unresolved. The CDR3 is made up of 12 amino acids. Germline CDR1 is SGHVS and CDR2 is FNYEAQ. Trimming cost V 3 bases and J 7 bases, with 10 bases left between them. As DNA, the CDR3 is TGTGCCAGCAGCTTGGGGAACCAAGAGCAGTACTTC. Its translation: CASSLGNQEQYF.

V is TRBV18 and J is TRBJ2-1; TRBD2 matches 7 bases. There are 14 residues in the CDR3. CDR1 KGHSH and CDR2 LQKENI come from the germline V gene. V was pared by 0 bases and J by 7 bases, with 3 bases of the junction left unmatched. CDR3 coding DNA: TGTGCCAGCTCACCACCGGGACTAACTAATGAGCAGTTCTTC. Protein sequence: CASSPPGLTNEQFF.

This clonotype showed up many times. V and J are TRBV27 and TRBJ2-7, with 13 positions matching TRBD2. The V gene end was trimmed by 7 bases and the J gene end by 2 bases; junction bases not matched to a gene: 5. The CDR3 contains 15 residues. CDR1 is MNHEY and CDR2 is SMNVEV in the germline V gene (reference sequence). The CDR3 reads CASTTGLAGTYEQYF. The CDR3 coding sequence is TGTGCCAGCACTACGGGACTAGCGGGGACCTACGAGCAGTACTTC.

The chain links TRBV6-2 or TRBV6-3 to TRBJ2-7, with 11 bases fitting TRBD1. Germline CDR1 and CDR2: MNHEY and SVGEGT. The CDR3 runs to 17 residues. V lost 4 bases, J lost 1 base, and 9 bases stayed unmatched. In DNA, the CDR3 is TGTGCCAGCAGTTCCCTCGGACAGGGGGCCTGGTCCTACGAGCAGTACTTC. Translating it yields CASSSLGQGAWSYEQYF.

J is TRBJ2-7 and V is TRBV30; D is possibly TRBD1 (6 bases). The germline V gene encodes CDR1 GTSNPN and CDR2 SVGIG (reference sequence). V shed 0 bases and J shed 4 bases, with 13 bases lying between them. The CDR3 spans 14 residues. As DNA, the CDR3 is TGTGCCTGGAGTGTAGCTGGGGGCGGGTACGAGCAGTACTTC. Translating gives CAWSVAGGGYEQYF.

This rearrangement joins TRBV7-8 to TRBJ1-3; D unclear. The CDR3 loop spans 15 amino acids. V lost 5 bases and J 0 bases, leaving 11 bases between the germline ends. CDR1 is SGHVS, CDR2 FQNEAQ, per germline. The CDR3 reads CASSTTWDSGNTIYF. The CDR3 DNA sequence: TGTGCCAGCAGCACCACATGGGACTCTGGAAACACCATATATTTT.

This clonotype showed up many times. The rearrangement uses TRBV28 and TRBJ1-1; no reliable D call. The germline V and J ends were trimmed by 5 bases and 7 bases, with 8 bases remaining between them. CDR1 is MDHEN, CDR2 SYDVKM, per germline. This CDR3 comprises 11 residues. This CDR3 reads CASSRAREAFF. The CDR3 DNA follows: TGTGCCAGCAGTCGCGCCCGTGAAGCTTTCTTT.

In this sample, this clonotype turned up a few times. CDR3 amino acids: CASISFPLQGTGELFF. CDR3 coding DNA: TGTGCCAGCATCTCGTTTCCCTTACAGGGCACCGGGGAGCTGTTTTTT. The chain couples TRBV12-3 or TRBV12-4 to TRBJ2-2; TRBD1 might be the D (6 bases). The CDR3 is 16 residues long. V gave up 7 bases and J gave up 4 bases, with 19 bases separating them.

This clonotype has ten or more counts. J is TRBJ1-5 and V is TRBV12-3 or TRBV12-4, with a tentative D call TRBD1 (5 bases). V shed 3 bases and J shed 5 bases, with 11 bases lying between them. The CDR3 consists of 14 residues. The CDR3 sequence: CASSFGSGDQPQHF. DNA of the CDR3: TGTGCCAGCAGTTTCGGATCGGGGGATCAGCCCCAGCATTTT.

The table lists this clonotype with many counts. This rearrangement joins TRBV5-1 to TRBJ1-1; TRBD1 agrees at 7 bases. The germline CDR1 and CDR2 sequences are SGHRS and YFSETQ. The CDR3 spans 13 residues. V trimming: 4 bases; J trimming: 3 bases; junction bases outside the gene matches: 3. The CDR3 loop is CASSGDRDTEAFF. In DNA form, the CDR3 reads TGCGCCAGCAGCGGTGACAGGGACACTGAAGCTTTCTTT.

This clonotype turned up a few times. V usage is TRBV5-5 and J usage is TRBJ1-2, with D possibly matching TRBD1 (5 bases). The ends were cut back, 3 bases at V and 7 bases at J, with 10 bases in the middle. This CDR3 has 12 residues. The germline V gene has CDR1 SGHKS and CDR2 YYEKEE (reference sequence). CDR3 DNA: TGTGCCAGCAGCTCCCAGGGCCCTGGCTACACCTTC. This gives the protein CASSSQGPGYTF. Based on the CDR3 plus reference TRBV5-5 and TRBJ1-2, the full variable domain is DAGVTQSPTHLIKTRGQQVTLRCSPISGHKSVSWYQQVLGQGPQFIFQYYEKEERGRGNFPDRFSARQFPNYSSELNVNALLLGDSALYLCASSSQGPGYTFGSGTRLTVV.

The chain carries TRBV7-9 and TRBJ1-4; D gene ambiguous. Trimming left V 1 base short and J 5 bases short, with 5 bases between. Looked up from germline, CDR1 is SEHNR and CDR2 is FQNEAQ (reference sequence). The CDR3 runs 13 residues. CDR3 coding DNA: TGTGCCAGCAGCTTAGTAGAGAATGAAAAACTGTTTTTT. Translated, it gives CASSLVENEKLFF.

The V call is TRBV7-2, the J call TRBJ2-2, with 9 nucleotides matching TRBD1. Germline V CDR1 and CDR2: SGHTA, FQGNSA. The length of the CDR3 is 15 residues. Trimming at V came to 5 bases and at J to 2 bases, leaving 3 bases not matched to a gene. In nucleotides, the CDR3 is TGTGCCAGCAGCAGGACAGGGGACAACACCGGGGAGCTGTTTTTT. As protein: CASSRTGDNTGELFF.

This clonotype has more than one count but fewer than ten. The CDR3 sequence is CASSLSSGRRIGELFF. Here the CDR3 DNA reads TGTGCCAGCAGTCTTTCTAGCGGGAGGCGGATCGGGGAGCTGTTTTTT. V usage is TRBV2 and J usage is TRBJ2-2; 11 positions match TRBD2. From germline, CDR1 is SNHLY and CDR2 FYNNEI. The CDR3 is made up of 16 amino acids. V lost 5 bases and J lost 7; bases outside the gene matches: 9.